These 16 T cell receptor beta chains share one sample of origin, sequenced in a study of blood T cell repertoires in COVID-19. The method was immunoSEQ multiplex PCR; TCRdb's version includes in-frame clones alone and lacks a portion of them. The data show some 150,000 clones, over 80% seen once. What was sequenced was peripheral blood. The origin of the receptors is a woman of 80 years or more with acute or convalescent COVID-19.

The V gene is TRBV5-1, the J gene TRBJ2-5; D might be TRBD2 (5 bases). V dropped 2 bases and J dropped 2 bases, with 7 bases sitting between them. The CDR3 is 13 amino acids. Germline V gene sequence: CDR1 SGHRS, CDR2 YFSETQ. The CDR3 reads CASSFGLQETQYF. CDR3 nucleotides: TGCGCCAGCAGCTTTGGACTTCAAGAGACCCAGTACTTC.

This sequence joins TRBV6-5 and TRBJ2-3, with D tentatively TRBD1 (5 bases). This CDR3 is built from 14 residues. Germline-derived CDR1 and CDR2 are MNHEY and SVGAGI. Trimming took off 8 bases at V and 3 bases at J, with 15 bases between the two ends. CDR3 region: CASYGQGRTDTQYF. CDR3 bases: TGTGCCAGCTATGGGCAGGGTCGGACAGATACGCAGTATTTT.

V is TRBV30 and J is TRBJ1-6; the match to TRBD1 covers 7 bases. V lost 3 bases to trimming and J lost 9 bases; unmatched junction nucleotides: 5. The CDR3 extends over 13 amino acids. Germline values: CDR1 GTSNPN, CDR2 SVGIG (reference sequence). CDR3 nucleotides: TGTGCCTGGAGCGGACAGGAGGTTTCACCCCTCCACTTT. Translating gives CAWSGQEVSPLHF. Together with reference TRBV30 and TRBJ1-6, the CDR3 gives the full variable domain: SQTIHQWPATLVQPVGSPLSLECTVEGTSNPNLYWYRQAAGRGLQLLFYSVGIGQISSEVPQNLSASRPQDRQFILSSKKLLLSDSGFYLCAWSGQEVSPLHFGNGTRLTVT.

The rearrangement joins TRBV5-1 to TRBJ1-1; D gene ambiguous. Trimming stripped 3 bases from V and 4 bases from J, with 13 bases between. This CDR3 comprises 14 residues. Germline V gene sequence: CDR1 SGHRS, CDR2 YFSETQ. CDR3 amino acids: CASSSSSSGTEAFF. The CDR3, as DNA: TGCGCCAGCAGCTCCTCCTCAAGCGGCACTGAAGCTTTCTTT.

The chain couples TRBV19 to TRBJ2-2; 7 bases align to TRBD1. Germline V CDR1 and CDR2: LNHDA, SQIVND (reference sequence). The CDR3 loop spans 16 amino acids. Losses at the gene ends were 4 bases for V and 5 bases for J; bases not matched to a gene: 10. CDR3 amino acids: CASSKTGRRTTGELFF. Written as DNA, the CDR3 is TGTGCCAGTAGTAAGACAGGGCGAAGGACAACCGGGGAGCTGTTTTTT.

The chain uses TRBV18 and TRBJ1-1; D uncertain. The CDR3 runs to 13 residues. V was cut by 3 bases and J by 6 bases, with 11 bases left in between. Germline V lookup: CDR1 KGHSH, CDR2 LQKENI. CDR3 protein: CASSPDGNAEAFF. The CDR3 nucleotides read TGTGCCAGCTCACCTGACGGGAATGCTGAAGCTTTCTTT.

V usage is TRBV10-3 and J usage is TRBJ1-2; D is possibly TRBD1 (5 bases). The CDR3 runs to 13 residues. Germline CDR1 reads ENHRY; CDR2 reads SYGVKD. Trimming cost V 4 bases and J 1 base, with 7 bases left between them. The CDR3 region is CAISAQVNYGYTF. The CDR3, as DNA: TGTGCCATCAGTGCACAGGTTAACTATGGCTACACCTTC.

V usage is TRBV5-1 and J usage is TRBJ1-5; possibly TRBD1 for D (5 bases). Germline V gene lookup returns CDR1 SGHRS and CDR2 YFSETQ. V gave up 2 bases and J gave up 5 bases, with 8 bases separating them. The CDR3 has 13 residues. The CDR3 region is CASSFDSYQPQHF. The CDR3 nucleotides are TGCGCCAGCAGCTTCGACAGCTATCAGCCCCAGCATTTT.

J is TRBJ1-2 and V is TRBV12-3 or TRBV12-4; D gene uncertain. Between the trimmed V and J ends, which lost 8 bases and 8 bases, there was a span of 12 bases. The length of the CDR3 is 11 residues. Here the CDR3 DNA reads TGTGCCAGCCGCGGGGTATCGGGCTACACCTTC. It encodes CASRGVSGYTF.

This clone came up a few times. The genes are TRBV11-2 and TRBJ2-7; 8 nucleotides match TRBD1. Germline CDR1 is SGHAT and CDR2 is FQNNGV. The trim removed 1 base at V and 4 bases at J, leaving 6 bases unmatched. The CDR3 has 15 residues. The CDR3 loop reads CASSLVGQVTYEQYF. The CDR3 DNA reads as TGTGCCAGCAGCTTAGTGGGACAGGTAACTTACGAGCAGTACTTC. The full variable domain, completed using reference TRBV11-2 and TRBJ2-7, is EAGVAQSPRYKIIEKRQSVAFWCNPISGHATLYWYQQILGQGPKLLIQFQNNGVVDDSQLPKDRFSAERLKGVDSTLKIQPAKLEDSAVYLCASSLVGQVTYEQYFGPGTRLTVT.

Note on this clone: Other nucleotide sequences from this sample produce the same CDR3. The rearrangement joins TRBV3-1 (or the pseudogene TRBV3-2) to TRBJ1-2, with 9 bases identical to TRBD1. The CDR3 runs to 13 residues. The germline V gene has CDR1 LGHDT and CDR2 YNNKEL (reference sequence). V shed 3 bases and J 6 bases; nucleotides not matched to a gene: 2. The CDR3 DNA reads TGTGCCAGCAGCCACCGGACAGGGGATGGCTACACCTTC. It yields the protein CASSHRTGDGYTF.

V gene TRBV27 combines with J gene TRBJ1-1; 12 bases are shared with TRBD1. The CDR3 has 14 residues. The V gene end was trimmed by 6 bases and the J gene end by 7 bases; junction bases not matched to a gene: 6. Germline loops: CDR1 MNHEY, CDR2 SMNVEV (reference sequence). CDR3 in amino acids: CASSWGQGAGEAFF. CDR3 nucleotide sequence: TGTGCCAGCAGCTGGGGACAGGGGGCGGGTGAAGCTTTCTTT.

Concerning this clone itself: In the same sample, other DNA sequences code for this CDR3. The rearrangement joins TRBV5-1 to TRBJ1-5; no definite D call. V was clipped by 0 bases and J by 3 bases, with 4 bases between them. This CDR3 spans 13 amino acids. Germline V CDR1 and CDR2: SGHRS, YFSETQ. The CDR3 DNA is TGCGCCAGCAGCTTGGGGCTCAATCAGCCCCAGCATTTT. Translating it yields CASSLGLNQPQHF.

This chain uses TRBV5-1 with TRBJ1-5; no definite D call. The germline V gene has CDR1 SGHRS and CDR2 YFSETQ. This CDR3 contains 17 residues. V lost 1 base and J lost 0, with 14 bases in between. CDR3 in amino acids: CASSLKSFEDSNQPQHF. For the CDR3, the DNA is TGCGCCAGCAGCTTGAAGTCGTTTGAGGATAGCAATCAGCCCCAGCATTTT.

The chain is built from TRBV10-3 and TRBJ1-6, with no clear D. Trimming took 0 bases from V and 9 from J, leaving 6 bases between them. Germline CDR1 ENHRY, CDR2 SYGVKD. CDR3 length: 13 residues. The CDR3 coding sequence is TGTGCCATCAGTGAGTCGACGGGTTCACCCCTCCACTTT. Its translation is CAISESTGSPLHF.

The J gene is TRBJ1-2, the V gene TRBV6-1; TRBD1 is a possible D gene (5 bases). The CDR3 spans 13 residues. The germline V gene encodes CDR1 MNHNS and CDR2 SASEGT. Trimming removed 2 bases from V and 5 bases from J, with 9 bases in between. The CDR3 DNA sequence: TGTGCCAGCAGTGAACAGGGCTGGTATGGCTACACCTTC. Its translation is CASSEQGWYGYTF.